These T cell receptor beta chains were read from a single sample in a study of vaccination effects on CD4 cells after COVID-19. The method was immunoSEQ multiplex PCR; TCRdb's version includes in-frame clones alone and lacks a portion of them. This table holds about 24,000 clones, roughly 80% found once. Their specific antigens are unknown. The sequences come from CD4+ T cells from PBMCs cultured with SARS-CoV-2 spike peptides, collected after COVID-19 vaccination. Every receptor here comes from a human donor who received a COVID-19 vaccine. Both conserved end residues are trimmed from each CDR3. The order of the fields is V gene, clone size, CDR3 protein. Rows give clone size only sometimes, using once, few, many, or a class for an expanded clone.

v_call: TRBV10-1; clone_size: -; cdr3_aa: ASGGPTDTGELF
v_call: TRBV6-6; clone_size: once; cdr3_aa: ASSGVSREQY
v_call: TRBV12-3/TRBV12-4; clone_size: -; cdr3_aa: ASSLSLDTIY
v_call: TRBV5-1; clone_size: -; cdr3_aa: ASSPLAPTNYGYT
v_call: TRBV27; clone_size: -; cdr3_aa: ASSPSGFASYEQY
v_call: TRBV18; clone_size: -; cdr3_aa: ASSPQMDQDYGYT
v_call: TRBV6-5; clone_size: -; cdr3_aa: ASSWEGYSPLH
v_call: TRBV6-4; clone_size: -; cdr3_aa: ASSPNPGQSEAF
v_call: TRBV12-3/TRBV12-4; clone_size: -; cdr3_aa: ASSLRPSGRF
v_call: TRBV30; clone_size: -; cdr3_aa: ARNRVEGHEAF
v_call: TRBV5-1; clone_size: once; cdr3_aa: ASSQDRAGRETQY
v_call: TRBV12-3/TRBV12-4; clone_size: -; cdr3_aa: ASSSTGAYGYT
v_call: TRBV24-1; clone_size: -; cdr3_aa: ATSDPRDTSQETQY
v_call: TRBV29-1; clone_size: -; cdr3_aa: SVEVLENAYEQY
v_call: TRBV6-5; clone_size: -; cdr3_aa: ASFPAGQGGNEQF
v_call: TRBV14; clone_size: medium-sized; cdr3_aa: ASSQESVNSPLH
v_call: TRBV9; clone_size: -; cdr3_aa: ASSVGTLGNQPQH
v_call: TRBV11-3; clone_size: once; cdr3_aa: ASSLGTSGSPTDTQY
v_call: TRBV6-5; clone_size: -; cdr3_aa: ASNSLRDPYYEQY
v_call: TRBV6-2/TRBV6-3; clone_size: -; cdr3_aa: ASCQAANTGELF